This T cell receptor beta chain was identified in a study of blood T cell repertoires in COVID-19 (dated by TCRdb to about 2020). Notes on the research overall: Samples from collaborators originated in the United States, Italy and Spain and spanned both the acute and convalescent phases of COVID-19. The prospective study material was composed of cDNA or gDNA derived from T cells, B-cell-depleted T cells, or PBMCs. Deeply sampled blood TCRbeta repertoires from subjects exposed to, actively infected with, or recovered from COVID-19 were included in the dataset. The repertoires were made available in a free public database intended to serve as a resource for research on the immune response to SARS-CoV-2. Samples came from the ongoing ImmuneRACE study (first 160 participants) plus 1,254 subjects from 6 global collaborators. Nearly every sample came with metadata listing a de-identified subject ID, COVID-19 status, age in years and sex. Where available, HLA class I and class II types were obtained from metadata supplied by the sample provider rather than from assay-based typing.

Details on this clone: Its antigen is unknown. No quality values exist for individual bases; no much larger clone is one base distant.

What the study reported, not specific to this receptor: How much clinical and demographic metadata was included differed by source and by participant, and the metadata was provided uncurated.

The CDR3, cysteine through phenylalanine, is 14 amino acids long. The sequence is cut down to CDR3 DNA, 42 bases in frame from base 1. V sheds 5 bases and J sheds 0 bases, leaving 8 bases between their ends. From a lookup of the germline V gene, CDR1 and CDR2 are MDHEN and SYDVKM. TCRbeta CDR3 regions were amplified from genomic DNA by means of the immunoSEQ Assay, a bias-controlled multiplex PCR. The source study handled its data this way. The number of nucleated cells in each sample was estimated by amplification of reference gene primers within the assay. To quantify the absolute abundance of each unique TCRbeta CDR3 rearrangement, sequence reads were collapsed and filtered. For each sample, productive Simpson clonality was calculated as the square root of Simpson's diversity index over productive rearrangements. TCRdb limited this immuneACCESS table to in-frame rearrangements with V and J called. A share of clones is missing; checked studies link under half to unresolved V genes, and the rest is unexplained. D and trimming were read from the DNA, whereas the V and J calls and clone size are those reported in that table. The table for this sample lists 100,000 to 150,000 clones; 65% to 85% of them were counted only once. Around 5.6% of the sample rests with the top ten.

The collaborating institutions used their own protocols to collect whole blood in K2EDTA tubes. Collaborator samples were shipped for TCRbeta analysis as frozen whole blood, isolated PBMCs, or DNA extracted from either sample type. The clonotype was recovered from a man older than 75 with active or convalescent COVID-19. The rearrangement joined TRBV28 to TRBJ1-5, with the D gene call left open. The sample consisted of peripheral blood. The CDR3 region: CASSLSYSNQPQHF. DNA sequence: TGTGCCAGCAGTCTCTCCTATAGCAATCAGCCCCAGCATTTT. With the portions outside the CDR3 filled from the reference TRBV28 and TRBJ1-5 genes, the complete variable region becomes DVKVTQSSRYLVKRTGEKVFLECVQDMDHENMFWYRQDPGLGLRLIYFSYDVKMKEKGDIPEGYSVSREKKERFSLILESASTNQTSMYLCASSLSYSNQPQHFGDGTRLSIL.